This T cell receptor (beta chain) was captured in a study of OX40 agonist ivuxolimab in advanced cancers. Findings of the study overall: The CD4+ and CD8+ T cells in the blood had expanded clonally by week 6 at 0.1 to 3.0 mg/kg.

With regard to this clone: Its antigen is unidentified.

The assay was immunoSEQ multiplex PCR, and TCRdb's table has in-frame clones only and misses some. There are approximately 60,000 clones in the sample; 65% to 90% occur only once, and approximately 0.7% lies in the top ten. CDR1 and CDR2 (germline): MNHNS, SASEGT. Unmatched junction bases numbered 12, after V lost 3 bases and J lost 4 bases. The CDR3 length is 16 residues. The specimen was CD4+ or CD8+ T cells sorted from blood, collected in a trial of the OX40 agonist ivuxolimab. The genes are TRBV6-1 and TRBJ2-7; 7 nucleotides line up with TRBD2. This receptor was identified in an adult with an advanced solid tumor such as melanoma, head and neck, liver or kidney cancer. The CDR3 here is CASSEAGRVQRYEQYF. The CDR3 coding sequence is TGTGCCAGCAGTGAGGCAGGGAGGGTCCAACGATACGAGCAGTACTTC.